These 24 T cell receptor beta chains were sequenced from one sample in a study of T cell repertoires in cytomegalovirus infection. Using its own MiXCR run on the reads, TCRdb lists one record per CDR3 protein. The sample includes about 740,000 distinct CDR3 sequences, 35% to 45% of them seen just once. Sample: PBMCs. The receptors were gathered from a human donor in good health (CMV status not recorded). Some clones in this sample may be carry-over from other donors' samples.

This clonotype showed up just a few times. The V and J genes are TRBV12-3 or TRBV12-4 and TRBJ2-7, with D perhaps given as TRBD1 or TRBD2 (5 bases each). The CDR3 sequence is 16 residues long. Trimming took off 5 bases at V and 0 bases at J, with 17 bases between the two ends. CDR3 sequence (DNA): TGTGCCAGCAGTACCCGGGACCAACGGAGCTCCTACGAGCAGTACTTC. It codes for CASSTRDQRSSYEQYF.

This clonotype came up many times. The rearrangement joins TRBV7-6 to TRBJ2-7; D is unresolved. The CDR3 runs 14 residues. Trimming pared 1 base from V and 2 bases from J, leaving 9 bases between. The germline V gene has CDR1 SGHVS and CDR2 FNYEAQ. CDR3 in amino acids: CASSLDTATYEQYF. CDR3 in DNA: TGTGCCAGCAGCTTAGATACAGCAACCTACGAGCAGTACTTC.

This chain joins TRBV2 and TRBJ2-7; 10 bases fit TRBD1. The CDR3 covers 16 residues. CDR1 SNHLY and CDR2 FYNNEI come from the germline V gene. V dropped 4 bases and J dropped 6; count of bases not matched to a gene: 12. The chain's CDR3 is CASSGDRGQFLAEQYF. In DNA, the CDR3 is TGTGCCAGCAGTGGAGACAGGGGGCAATTCCTGGCCGAGCAGTACTTC. The variable domain in full, completed from reference TRBV2 and TRBJ2-7, reads EPEVTQTPSHQVTQMGQEVILRCVPISNHLYFYWYRQILGQKVEFLVSFYNNEISEKSEIFDDQFSVERPDGSNFTLKIRSTKLEDSAMYFCASSGDRGQFLAEQYFGPGTRLTVT.

As regards this clonotype: A much larger clone differs by one base, so this may be a read error. This chain links TRBV7-6 with TRBJ2-3, with 8 bases identical to TRBD2. The V gene end was trimmed by 10 bases and the J gene end by 4 bases; junction bases not matched to a gene: 4. CDR1 is SGHVS, CDR2 FNYEAQ, per germline. CDR3 length equals 12 residues. Here the CDR3 DNA reads TGTGCCATCAGGACTAGCTCAGATACGCAGTATTTT. This translates into CAIRTSSDTQYF.

This clonotype appeared a few times. The CDR3 DNA reads TGCAGTGCTAGGCCCCCCGTTCAGGGTGTGCCTACTATGGATCAGCCCCAGCATTTT. Its protein is CSARPPVQGVPTMDQPQHF. The V call is TRBV20-1, the J call TRBJ1-5, with D maybe TRBD1 (5 bases). Germline CDR1 DFQATT, CDR2 SNEGSKA (reference sequence). CDR3 size: 19 residues. Trimming cost V 3 bases and J 5 bases, with 29 bases left between them.

This clonotype was seen more than once but under ten times. V is TRBV20-1 and J is TRBJ1-1, with D possibly TRBD1 on 6 matching bases. Germline loops: CDR1 DFQATT, CDR2 SNEGSKA (reference sequence). Trimming took 6 bases from V and 5 from J, leaving 13 bases between them. This CDR3 contains 12 residues. The CDR3 nucleotides read TGCAGTGCCCAAGGGGGTAGGACTGAAGCTTTCTTT. Translated: CSAQGGRTEAFF.

CDR3 in amino acids: CASSKRTSGGEQFF. The CDR3 DNA reads as TGTGCCAGCAGCAAGCGGACTAGCGGGGGAGAGCAGTTCTTC. The rearrangement uses TRBV3-1 and TRBJ2-1; 13 bases are a match to TRBD2. CDR3 length equals 14 residues. Losses at the gene ends were 5 bases for V and 10 bases for J; bases not matched to a gene: 5. The germline V gene encodes CDR1 LGHDT and CDR2 YNNKEL (reference sequence).

This clonotype came up many times. J is TRBJ1-6 and V is TRBV11-3; TRBD1 might be the D (5 bases). V lost 5 bases and J 10 bases, leaving 15 bases between the germline ends. The CDR3 covers 14 residues. CDR1 is SGHNT and CDR2 is YENEEA in the germline V gene. In DNA, the CDR3 is TGTGCCAGCAGCCATCGGAGGGGCAGGTCACCCCTCCACTTT. Residues: CASSHRRGRSPLHF.

The chain has TRBV7-2 and TRBJ2-1; 10 nucleotides line up with TRBD2. Germline CDR1 and CDR2: SGHTA and FQGNSA. The trim removed 5 bases at V and 5 bases at J, leaving 12 bases unmatched. The CDR3 consists of 17 residues. CDR3 amino acids: CASSLVVAGGLNNEQFF. Here the CDR3 DNA reads TGTGCCAGCAGCCTCGTGGTAGCGGGAGGCCTAAACAATGAGCAGTTCTTC.

This clonotype was recorded a few times. The chain uses TRBV5-6 and TRBJ2-7, with a possible D match to TRBD1 (5 bases). V lost 1 base to trimming and J lost 0 bases, with 14 bases between them. This CDR3 has 16 residues. Germline CDR1 SGHDT, CDR2 YYEEEE. In DNA, the CDR3 is TGTGCCAGCAGCTTGTCCTCAAGGGGAAGCTCCTACGAGCAGTACTTC. Its translation: CASSLSSRGSSYEQYF.

This clonotype was seen many times. The V and J genes are TRBV4-1 and TRBJ1-1; the D gene is possibly TRBD1 (5 bases). V shed 0 bases and J shed 3 bases, with 11 bases lying between them. CDR1 MGHRA and CDR2 YSYEKL come from the germline V gene. The CDR3 runs 15 residues. CDR3 in DNA: TGCGCCAGCAGCCAAGAGAGTCAGGGACACACTGAAGCTTTCTTT. Its protein product is CASSQESQGHTEAFF.

The chain has TRBV28 and TRBJ2-7, with D possibly called TRBD1 or TRBD2 (5 bases each). The CDR3 has 14 residues. Germline V gene data show CDR1 as MDHEN and CDR2 as SYDVKM. Deletions cut 3 bases from V and 5 bases from J, with 14 bases between. CDR3 sequence (DNA): TGTGCCAGCAGTTTTTCCGGGACGGCCGACGAGCAGTACTTC. Translated: CASSFSGTADEQYF.

This clonotype showed up many times. V gene TRBV4-1 combines with J gene TRBJ1-3; weak D call: TRBD1 (6 bases). V lost 1 base and J lost 2, with 6 bases in between. The CDR3 is made up of 14 amino acids. Germline CDR1 reads MGHRA; CDR2 reads YSYEKL. CDR3 amino acids: CASSQAGAGNTIYF. The CDR3, as DNA: TGCGCCAGCAGCCAAGCAGGGGCTGGAAACACCATATATTTT.

This sequence joins TRBV27 and TRBJ2-5, with 8 bases lining up with TRBD2. Germline V lookup: CDR1 MNHEY, CDR2 SMNVEV (reference sequence). The CDR3 extends over 17 amino acids. J gave up 1 base and V 5 bases, and 12 bases lay outside the gene matches. CDR3 DNA: TGTGCCAGCAGTACCCAGACCATCGGGACTAGCCAAGAGACCCAGTACTTC. It translates to CASSTQTIGTSQETQYF.

The table lists this clonotype with a few counts. The chain recombines TRBV30 with TRBJ2-1; 10 bases agree with TRBD2. Trimming cost V 5 bases and J 3 bases; bases outside gene matches: 7. The germline CDR1 and CDR2 sequences are GTSNPN and SVGIG (reference sequence). The CDR3 length is 15 residues. The CDR3 bases are TGTGCCTGGGTAGAAGCGGGGGGGATCTACAATGAGCAGTTCTTC. Its translation: CAWVEAGGIYNEQFF.

The gene calls are TRBV6-5 and TRBJ2-1; 11 bases map to TRBD1. J was trimmed by 5 bases and V by 6 bases; bases with no gene match: 12. The CDR3 runs to 17 residues. Germline CDR1 MNHEY, CDR2 SVGAGI. CDR3 coding DNA: TGTGCCAGCAGGGCTCCCTTAGGACAGGGGGCCGACAATGAGCAGTTCTTC. As protein: CASRAPLGQGADNEQFF.

The chain carries TRBV13 and TRBJ2-7; TRBD1 agrees at 7 bases. The CDR3 runs 14 residues. The V segment lost 5 bases and the J segment 3 bases; nucleotides outside the gene matches: 7. The germline CDR1 and CDR2 sequences are PRHDT and FYEKMQ (reference sequence). The CDR3 coding sequence is TGTGCCAGCAGCCCGGGACAGCGAATCTACGAGCAGTACTTC. Translated, it gives CASSPGQRIYEQYF.

The CDR3 DNA follows: TGTGCCAGCAGCTTAAAGTCTGAGTTTCAGGGGACCTTTTCACCGTTCATAAGCTCCTACGAGCAGTACTTC. Translated, it gives CASSLKSEFQGTFSPFISSYEQYF. The chain links TRBV7-2 to TRBJ2-7, with TRBD1 as a possible D gene (6 bases). The CDR3 is 24 residues long. Germline CDR1 reads SGHTA; CDR2 reads FQGNSA. The ends were cut back, 2 bases at V and 0 bases at J, with 38 bases in the middle. Supplemented by reference TRBV7-2 and TRBJ2-7, the full variable domain reads GAGVSQSPSNKVTEKGKDVELRCDPISGHTALYWYRQSLGQGLEFLIYFQGNSAPDKSGLPSDRFSAERTGGSVSTLTIQRTQQEDSAVYLCASSLKSEFQGTFSPFISSYEQYFGPGTRLTVT.

This clonotype was detected ten times or more. The chain employs TRBV7-2 and TRBJ2-6, with D perhaps TRBD1 (6 bases). Germline CDR1 SGHTA, CDR2 FQGNSA. This CDR3 spans 18 amino acids. Trimming stripped 0 bases from V and 4 bases from J, with 16 bases between. For the CDR3, the DNA is TGTGCCAGCAGCTTAGCGCTGATGACAGGCCTAGGGGCCAACGTCCTGACTTTC. Its translation is CASSLALMTGLGANVLTF.

This chain connects TRBV7-2 to TRBJ1-1; no firm D call. This CDR3 contains 15 residues. Per the germline V gene, CDR1 is SGHTA and CDR2 is FQGNSA. Between the trimmed V and J ends, which lost 3 bases and 0 bases, there was a span of 11 bases. Written as DNA, the CDR3 is TGTGCCAGCAGCTTGTCCCGGTTTGTGAACACTGAAGCTTTCTTT. It codes for CASSLSRFVNTEAFF.

The genes are TRBV5-5 and TRBJ1-5, with 8 bases identical to TRBD1. The CDR3 runs 16 residues. Germline V gene sequence: CDR1 SGHKS, CDR2 YYEKEE (reference sequence). J gave up 1 base and V 4 bases, and 7 bases lay outside the gene matches. The CDR3 spells CASSPTTGASNQPQHF. The DNA for the CDR3 is TGTGCCAGCAGCCCGACGACAGGGGCCAGCAATCAGCCCCAGCATTTT.

The chain links TRBV12-3 or TRBV12-4 to TRBJ1-5, with D maybe TRBD1 (6 bases). The length of the CDR3 is 13 residues. V lost 8 bases, J lost 7 bases, and 15 bases lay in between. The CDR3 spells CASGERGEQPQHF. The CDR3 DNA reads as TGTGCCAGCGGAGAGAGGGGGGAGCAGCCCCAGCATTTT.

The chain is built from TRBV7-2 and TRBJ2-4; 8 bases agree with TRBD2. V was pared by 8 bases and J by 9 bases, with 9 bases of the junction left unmatched. The germline V gene has CDR1 SGHTA and CDR2 FQGNSA. The CDR3 has 13 residues. In DNA form, the CDR3 reads TGTGCCAGCCGGGGTACGGGAGGGGGCATTCAGTACTTC. This codes for CASRGTGGGIQYF.

This sequence joins TRBV12-3 or TRBV12-4 and TRBJ1-1; D possibly corresponds to TRBD1 (5 bases). Trimming removed 5 bases from V and 5 bases from J, with 15 bases in between. This CDR3 is built from 14 residues. DNA for the CDR3: TGTGCCAGCAGTCTCCCCGACAGTTGGACTGAAGCTTTCTTT. The encoded protein is CASSLPDSWTEAFF.